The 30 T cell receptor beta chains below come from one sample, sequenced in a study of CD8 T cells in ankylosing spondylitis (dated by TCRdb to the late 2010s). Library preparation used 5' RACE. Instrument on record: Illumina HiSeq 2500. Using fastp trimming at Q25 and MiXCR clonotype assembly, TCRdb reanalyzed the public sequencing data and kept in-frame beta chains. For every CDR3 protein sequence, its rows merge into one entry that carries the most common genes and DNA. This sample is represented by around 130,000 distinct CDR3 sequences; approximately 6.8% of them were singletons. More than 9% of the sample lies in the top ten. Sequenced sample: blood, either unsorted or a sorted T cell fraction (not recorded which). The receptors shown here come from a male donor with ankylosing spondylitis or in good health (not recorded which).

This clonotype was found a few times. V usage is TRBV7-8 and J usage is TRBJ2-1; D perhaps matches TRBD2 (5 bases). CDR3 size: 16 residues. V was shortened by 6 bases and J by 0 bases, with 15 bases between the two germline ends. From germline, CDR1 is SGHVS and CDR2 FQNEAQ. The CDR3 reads CASSYLASSSYNEQFF. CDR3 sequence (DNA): TGTGCCAGCAGTTATCTAGCTAGCTCCTCCTACAATGAGCAGTTCTTC.

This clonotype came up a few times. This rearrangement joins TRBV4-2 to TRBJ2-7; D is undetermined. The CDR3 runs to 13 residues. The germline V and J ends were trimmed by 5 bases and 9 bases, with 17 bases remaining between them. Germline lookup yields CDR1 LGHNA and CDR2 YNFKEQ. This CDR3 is CASSGAGPTGQYF. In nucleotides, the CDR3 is TGTGCCAGCAGCGGAGCCGGGCCAACTGGGCAGTACTTC.

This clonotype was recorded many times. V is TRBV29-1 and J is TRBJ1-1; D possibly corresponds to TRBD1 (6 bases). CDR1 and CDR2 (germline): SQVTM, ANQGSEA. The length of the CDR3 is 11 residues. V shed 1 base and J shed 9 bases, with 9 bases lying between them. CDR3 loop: CSVEVGGQAFF. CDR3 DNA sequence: TGCAGCGTTGAAGTCGGGGGGCAAGCTTTCTTT.

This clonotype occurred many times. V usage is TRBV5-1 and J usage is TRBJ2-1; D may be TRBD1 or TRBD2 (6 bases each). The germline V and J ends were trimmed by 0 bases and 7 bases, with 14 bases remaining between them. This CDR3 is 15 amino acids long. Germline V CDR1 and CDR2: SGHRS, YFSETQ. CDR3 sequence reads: CASSLVISGANEQFF. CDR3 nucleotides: TGCGCCAGCAGCTTGGTCATCTCGGGGGCAAATGAGCAGTTCTTC.

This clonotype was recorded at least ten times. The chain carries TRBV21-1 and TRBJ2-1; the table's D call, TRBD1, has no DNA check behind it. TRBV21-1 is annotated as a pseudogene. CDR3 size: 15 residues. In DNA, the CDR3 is TGTGCCAGCAGCAAAAACAACCGGGACACCAATGAGCAGTTCTTC. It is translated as CASSKNNRDTNEQFF.

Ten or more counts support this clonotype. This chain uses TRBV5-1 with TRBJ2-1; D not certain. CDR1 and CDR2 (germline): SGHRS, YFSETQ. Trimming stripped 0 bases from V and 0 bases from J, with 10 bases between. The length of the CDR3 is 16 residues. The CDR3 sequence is CASSLVGALSYNEQFF. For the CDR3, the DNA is TGCGCCAGCAGCTTGGTCGGAGCCCTCTCCTACAATGAGCAGTTCTTC.

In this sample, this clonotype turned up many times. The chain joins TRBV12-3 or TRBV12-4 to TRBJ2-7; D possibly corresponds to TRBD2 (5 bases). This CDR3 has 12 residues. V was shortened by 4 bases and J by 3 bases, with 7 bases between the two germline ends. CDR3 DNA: TGTGCCAGCAGTTCCCGGGACTACGAGCAGTACTTC. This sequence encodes CASSSRDYEQYF.

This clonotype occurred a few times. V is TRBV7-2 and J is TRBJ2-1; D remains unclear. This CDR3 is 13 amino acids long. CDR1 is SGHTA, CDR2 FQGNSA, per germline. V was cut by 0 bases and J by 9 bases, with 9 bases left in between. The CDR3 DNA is TGTGCCAGCAGCTTAGCGCGCGAGAGTGAGCAGTTCTTC. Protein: CASSLARESEQFF.

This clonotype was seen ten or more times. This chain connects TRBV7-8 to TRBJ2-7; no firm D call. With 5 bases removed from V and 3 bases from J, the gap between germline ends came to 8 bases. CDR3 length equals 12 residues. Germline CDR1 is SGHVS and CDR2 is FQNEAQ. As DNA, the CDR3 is TGTGCCAGCAGCGCGTCCGGCTACGAGCAGTACTTC. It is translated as CASSASGYEQYF.

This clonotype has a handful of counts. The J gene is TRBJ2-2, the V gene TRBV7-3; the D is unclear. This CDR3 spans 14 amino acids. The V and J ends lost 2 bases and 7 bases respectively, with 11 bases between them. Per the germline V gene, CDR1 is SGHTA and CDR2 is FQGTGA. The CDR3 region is CASSLEPSIGELFF. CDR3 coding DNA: TGTGCCAGCAGCTTAGAGCCGAGCATCGGGGAGCTGTTTTTT.

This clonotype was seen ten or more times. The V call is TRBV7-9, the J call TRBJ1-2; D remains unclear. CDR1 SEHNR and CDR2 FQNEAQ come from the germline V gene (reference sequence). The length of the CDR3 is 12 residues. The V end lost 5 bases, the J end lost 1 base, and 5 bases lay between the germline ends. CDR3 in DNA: TGTGCCAGCAGCCGGGATAACTATGGCTACACCTTC. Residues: CASSRDNYGYTF.

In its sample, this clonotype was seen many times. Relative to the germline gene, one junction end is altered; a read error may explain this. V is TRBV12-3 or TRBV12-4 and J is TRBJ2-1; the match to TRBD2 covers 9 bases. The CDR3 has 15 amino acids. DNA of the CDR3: TGTGCCAGCAGTCTAGCGGGGAAGACTTACAATGAGCAGTTCTTC. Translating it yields CASSLAGKTYNEQFF.

The CDR3 reads CASSEGPGANVLTF. The CDR3 DNA reads TGTGCCAGCAGCGAAGGCCCTGGGGCCAACGTCCTGACTTTC. This rearrangement joins TRBV7-9 to TRBJ2-6; D remains ambiguous. Germline V CDR1 and CDR2: SEHNR, FQNEAQ (reference sequence). The CDR3 is 14 residues long. Trimming removed 5 bases from V and 2 bases from J, with 7 bases in between.

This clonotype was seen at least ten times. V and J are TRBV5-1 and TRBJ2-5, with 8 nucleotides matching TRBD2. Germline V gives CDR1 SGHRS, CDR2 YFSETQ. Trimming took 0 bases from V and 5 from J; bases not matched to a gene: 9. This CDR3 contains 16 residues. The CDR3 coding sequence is TGCGCCAGCAGCTTGGGAATAGCGGGAACCGGGGAGACCCAGTACTTC. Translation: CASSLGIAGTGETQYF.

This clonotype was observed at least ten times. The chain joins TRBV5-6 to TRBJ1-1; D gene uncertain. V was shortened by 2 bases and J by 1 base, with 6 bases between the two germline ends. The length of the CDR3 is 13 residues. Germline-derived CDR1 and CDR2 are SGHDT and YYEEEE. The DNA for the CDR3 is TGTGCCAGCAGCTTTGCCAAGAACACTGAAGCTTTCTTT. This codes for CASSFAKNTEAFF.

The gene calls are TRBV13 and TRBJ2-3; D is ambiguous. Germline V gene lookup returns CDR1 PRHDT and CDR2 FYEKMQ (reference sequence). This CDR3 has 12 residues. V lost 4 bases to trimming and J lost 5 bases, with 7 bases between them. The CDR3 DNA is TGTGCCAGCAGCTCACAGCTAGATACGCAGTATTTT. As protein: CASSSQLDTQYF. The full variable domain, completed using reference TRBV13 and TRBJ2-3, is AAGVIQSPRHLIKEKRETATLKCYPIPRHDTVYWYQQGPGQDPQFLISFYEKMQSDKGSIPDRFSAQQFSDYHSELNMSSLELGDSALYFCASSSQLDTQYFGPGTRLTVL.

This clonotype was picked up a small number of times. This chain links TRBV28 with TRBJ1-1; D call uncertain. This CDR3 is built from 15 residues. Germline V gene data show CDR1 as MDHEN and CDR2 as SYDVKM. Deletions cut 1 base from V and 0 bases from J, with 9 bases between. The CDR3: CASSLFSYLNTEAFF. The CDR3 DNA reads TGTGCCAGCAGTTTATTCAGTTACCTGAACACTGAAGCTTTCTTT.

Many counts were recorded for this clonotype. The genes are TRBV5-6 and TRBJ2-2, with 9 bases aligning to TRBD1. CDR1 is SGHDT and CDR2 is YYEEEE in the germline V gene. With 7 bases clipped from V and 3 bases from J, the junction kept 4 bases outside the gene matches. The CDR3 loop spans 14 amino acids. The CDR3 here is CASRQGVDTGELFF. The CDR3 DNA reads TGTGCCAGCCGACAGGGGGTTGACACCGGGGAGCTGTTTTTT.

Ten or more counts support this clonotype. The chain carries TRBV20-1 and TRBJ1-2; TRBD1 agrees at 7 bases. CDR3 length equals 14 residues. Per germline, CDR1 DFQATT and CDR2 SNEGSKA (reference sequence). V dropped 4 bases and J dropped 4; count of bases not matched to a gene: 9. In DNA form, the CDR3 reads TGCAGTGCTACAACAGGGGAAGGGCCCTATGGCTACACCTTC. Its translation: CSATTGEGPYGYTF.

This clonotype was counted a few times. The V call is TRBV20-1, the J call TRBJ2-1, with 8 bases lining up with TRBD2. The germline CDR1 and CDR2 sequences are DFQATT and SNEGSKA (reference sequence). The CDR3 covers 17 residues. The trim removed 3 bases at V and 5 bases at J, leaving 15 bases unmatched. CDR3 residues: CSASDYPGTSGNNEQFF. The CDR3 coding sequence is TGCAGTGCTAGCGACTACCCAGGAACTAGCGGCAACAATGAGCAGTTCTTC.

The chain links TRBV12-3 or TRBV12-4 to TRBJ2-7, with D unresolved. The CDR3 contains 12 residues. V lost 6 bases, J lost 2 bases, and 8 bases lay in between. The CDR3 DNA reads TGTGCCAGCAGCCGAGACACCTACGAGCAGTACTTC. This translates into CASSRDTYEQYF.

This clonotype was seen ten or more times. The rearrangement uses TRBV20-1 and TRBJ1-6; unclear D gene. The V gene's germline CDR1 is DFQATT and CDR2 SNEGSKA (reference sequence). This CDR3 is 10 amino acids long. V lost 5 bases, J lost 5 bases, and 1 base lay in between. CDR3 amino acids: CSADNSPLHF. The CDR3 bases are TGCAGTGCTGATAATTCACCCCTCCACTTT.

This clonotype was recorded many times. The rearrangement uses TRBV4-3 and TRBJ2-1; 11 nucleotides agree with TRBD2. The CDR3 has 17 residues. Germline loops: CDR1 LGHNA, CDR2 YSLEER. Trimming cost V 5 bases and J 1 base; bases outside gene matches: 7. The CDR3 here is CASSTRLAGRSYNEQFF. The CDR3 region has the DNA TGCGCCAGCAGCACCAGACTAGCGGGGAGATCCTACAATGAGCAGTTCTTC.

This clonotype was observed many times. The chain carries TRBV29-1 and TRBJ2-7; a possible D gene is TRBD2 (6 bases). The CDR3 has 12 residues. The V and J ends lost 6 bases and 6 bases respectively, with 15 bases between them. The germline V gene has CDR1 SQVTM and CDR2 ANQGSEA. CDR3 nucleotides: TGCAGCGTCCAACGCGGGACGGGCGAGCAGTACTTC. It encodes CSVQRGTGEQYF.

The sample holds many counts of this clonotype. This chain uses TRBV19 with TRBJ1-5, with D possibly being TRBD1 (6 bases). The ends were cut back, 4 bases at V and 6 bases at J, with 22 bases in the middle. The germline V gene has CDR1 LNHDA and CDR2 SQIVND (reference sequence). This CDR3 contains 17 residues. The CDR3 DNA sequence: TGTGCCAGTAGTAAATCGTCCGGGGGCTACGAGGGTCAGCCCCAGCATTTT. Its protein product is CASSKSSGGYEGQPQHF. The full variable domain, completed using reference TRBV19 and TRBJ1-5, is DGGITQSPKYLFRKEGQNVTLSCEQNLNHDAMYWYRQDPGQGLRLIYYSQIVNDFQKGDIAEGYSVSREKKESFPLTVTSAQKNPTAFYLCASSKSSGGYEGQPQHFGDGTRLSIL.

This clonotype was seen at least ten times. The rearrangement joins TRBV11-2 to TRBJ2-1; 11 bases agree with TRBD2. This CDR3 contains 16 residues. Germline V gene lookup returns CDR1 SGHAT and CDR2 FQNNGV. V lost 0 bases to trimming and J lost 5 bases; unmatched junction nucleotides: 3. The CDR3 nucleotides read TGTGCCAGCAGCTTAGATAGCGGGAGGGCCGACAATGAGCAGTTCTTC. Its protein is CASSLDSGRADNEQFF.

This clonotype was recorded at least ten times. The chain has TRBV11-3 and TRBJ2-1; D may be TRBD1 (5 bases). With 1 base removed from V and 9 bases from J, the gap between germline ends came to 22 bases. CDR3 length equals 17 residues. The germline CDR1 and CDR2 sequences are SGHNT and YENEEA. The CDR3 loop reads CASSLVIVQGVYGEQFF. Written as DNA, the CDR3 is TGTGCCAGCAGCTTAGTGATAGTGCAAGGGGTATACGGTGAGCAGTTCTTC.

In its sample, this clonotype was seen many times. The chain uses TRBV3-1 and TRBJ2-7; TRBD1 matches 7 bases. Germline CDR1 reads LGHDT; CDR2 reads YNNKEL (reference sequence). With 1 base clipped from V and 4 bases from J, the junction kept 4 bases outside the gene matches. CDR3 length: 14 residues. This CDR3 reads CASSQGQGPYEQYF. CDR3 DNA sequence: TGTGCCAGCAGCCAAGGACAGGGACCGTACGAGCAGTACTTC.

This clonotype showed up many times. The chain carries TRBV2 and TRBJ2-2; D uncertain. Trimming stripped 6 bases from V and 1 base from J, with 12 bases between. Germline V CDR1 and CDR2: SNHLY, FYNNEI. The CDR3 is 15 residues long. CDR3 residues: CASSGVGRNTGELFF. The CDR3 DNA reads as TGTGCCAGCAGCGGAGTCGGCAGGAACACCGGGGAGCTGTTTTTT.

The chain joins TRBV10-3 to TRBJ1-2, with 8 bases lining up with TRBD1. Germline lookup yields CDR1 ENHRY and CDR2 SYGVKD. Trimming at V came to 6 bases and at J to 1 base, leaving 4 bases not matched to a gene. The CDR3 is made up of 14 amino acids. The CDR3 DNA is TGTGCCATCAGCAGCGGACAGGGTAACTATGGCTACACCTTC. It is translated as CAISSGQGNYGYTF.